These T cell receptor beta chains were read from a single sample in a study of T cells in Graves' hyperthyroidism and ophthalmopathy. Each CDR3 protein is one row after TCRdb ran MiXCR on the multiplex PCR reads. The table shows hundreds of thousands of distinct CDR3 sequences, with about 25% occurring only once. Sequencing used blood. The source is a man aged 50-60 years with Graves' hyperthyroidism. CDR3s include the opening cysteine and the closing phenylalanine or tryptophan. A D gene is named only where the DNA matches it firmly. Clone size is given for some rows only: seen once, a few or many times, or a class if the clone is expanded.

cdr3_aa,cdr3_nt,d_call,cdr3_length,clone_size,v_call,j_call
CASSSGTGVETQYF,TGCGCCAGCAGCAGCGGGACAGGAGTAGAGACCCAGTACTTC,-,14,few,TRBV4-1,TRBJ2-5
CASSLDANTGELFF,TGCGCCAGCAGCTTGGACGCGAACACCGGGGAGCTGTTTTTT,-,14,few,TRBV5-1,TRBJ2-2
CASRPLASYEQYF,TGTGCCAGCAGGCCGCTAGCGAGCTACGAGCAGTACTTC,-,13,many,TRBV12-3/TRBV12-4,TRBJ2-7
CASSPAGGPGEQFF,TGTGCCAGTTCCCCAGCGGGAGGGCCTGGTGAGCAGTTCTTC,TRBD2,14,-,TRBV12-3/TRBV12-4,TRBJ2-1
CASSQDHRGVGGYTF,TGTGCCAGCAGCCAAGATCATCGTGGGGTGGGAGGCTACACCTTC,-,15,many,TRBV3-1,TRBJ1-2
CAWSPGRTTVTGELFF,TGTGCCTGGAGCCCGGGACGGACAACGGTCACCGGGGAGCTGTTTTTT,-,16,many,TRBV30,TRBJ2-2
CASSEIGEGVTEAFF,TGTGCCAGCAGTGAAATTGGCGAAGGGGTGACTGAAGCTTTCTTT,-,15,once,TRBV6-1,TRBJ1-1
CAWSVYARGRENTIYF,TGTGCCTGGAGTGTATATGCCAGGGGTCGGGAAAACACCATATATTTT,-,16,-,TRBV30,TRBJ1-3
CASSPDANYGYTF,TGTGCCAGCAGTCCGGACGCCAACTATGGCTACACCTTC,-,13,-,TRBV7-2,TRBJ1-2
CASSYSLGRPSTNYGYTF,TGTGCCAGCAGTTATTCCTTGGGACGGCCGAGCACTAACTATGGCTACACCTTC,-,18,-,TRBV6-5,TRBJ1-2
CSARDSGRAVAKNIQYF,TGCAGTGCTAGGGATAGCGGGAGGGCCGTTGCCAAAAACATTCAGTACTTC,TRBD2,17,-,TRBV20-1,TRBJ2-4
CASSQEDRDNEQFF,TGCGCCAGCAGCCAGGAGGACAGGGACAATGAGCAGTTCTTC,TRBD1,14,-,TRBV4-1,TRBJ2-1
CASSAGDFYGYTF,TGTGCCAGCAGCGCGGGGGACTTCTATGGCTACACCTTC,-,13,-,TRBV7-9,TRBJ1-2
CSAEGGTETYEQYF,TGCAGTGCAGAAGGCGGGACAGAGACCTACGAGCAGTACTTC,-,14,-,TRBV20-1,TRBJ2-7
CASGLDISYEQYF,TGTGCTAGTGGTTTGGACATCTCCTACGAGCAGTACTTC,-,13,-,TRBV12-5,TRBJ2-7
CASSRLPGGLDTQYF,TGTGCCAGCAGCCGCCTGCCGGGAGGGTTAGATACGCAGTATTTT,TRBD2,15,few,TRBV7-3,TRBJ2-3
CASSEVSGARSQHF,TGTGCCAGCAGTGAAGTTAGCGGGGCAAGGTCACAGCATTTT,-,14,-,TRBV2,TRBJ1-5
CSASRQASNTEAFF,TGCAGTGCTAGTCGGCAGGCATCGAACACTGAAGCTTTCTTT,-,14,few,TRBV20-1,TRBJ1-1
CASGSTLGGGIPEAFF,TGTGCTAGTGGTTCCACATTGGGGGGAGGAATCCCTGAAGCTTTCTTT,-,16,-,TRBV12-5,TRBJ1-1
CASSQGLGGETQYF,TGTGCCAGCAGCCAGGGACTAGGTGGAGAGACCCAGTACTTC,TRBD2,14,-,TRBV7-3,TRBJ2-5
CAISESKSQETQYF,TGTGCCATCAGTGAGTCGAAAAGCCAAGAGACCCAGTACTTC,-,14,-,TRBV10-3,TRBJ2-5
CASSHPNQETQYF,TGTGCCAGCAGCCATCCGAATCAAGAGACCCAGTACTTC,-,13,few,TRBV7-9,TRBJ2-5
CASSTYSGTGLNEQYF,TGTGCCAGTAGTACCTACTCCGGGACAGGGTTGAACGAGCAGTACTTC,TRBD1,16,few,TRBV19,TRBJ2-7
CASGNGTKIIETQYF,TGTGCTAGTGGTAACGGGACTAAGATAATAGAGACCCAGTACTTC,TRBD2,15,many,TRBV12-5,TRBJ2-5
CASSPDRGFEQYF,TGTGCCAGCAGCCCGGACAGGGGGTTCGAGCAGTACTTC,TRBD1,13,-,TRBV7-3,TRBJ2-7
CASSSSVRGLEQYF,TGTGCCAGCAGCTCCTCTGTCAGGGGGCTTGAGCAGTACTTC,TRBD1,14,many,TRBV7-2,TRBJ2-7
CASSFRRGTDTQYF,TGCGCCAGCAGCTTCCGCAGGGGCACAGATACGCAGTATTTT,-,14,few,TRBV5-1,TRBJ2-3
CASSTGLAGGDTQYF,TGTGCCAGTAGTACAGGACTAGCGGGGGGAGATACGCAGTATTTT,TRBD2,15,-,TRBV19,TRBJ2-3
CASTIGVKGEAFF,TGTGCCAGCACCATTGGGGTGAAGGGGGAAGCTTTCTTT,-,13,-,TRBV12-3/TRBV12-4,TRBJ1-1
CASSLGQVVTYEQYF,TGTGCCAGCAGCTTGGGACAGGTTGTCACCTACGAGCAGTACTTC,TRBD1,15,few,TRBV7-2,TRBJ2-7
CASSVDPPGQTKYNEQFF,TGTGCCAGCAGTGTAGACCCCCCGGGACAAACGAAATACAATGAGCAGTTCTTC,-,18,-,TRBV6-1,TRBJ2-1
CASSTEGTDTQYF,TGCGCCAGCAGCACAGAGGGGACAGATACGCAGTATTTT,-,13,-,TRBV5-1,TRBJ2-3
CSANIGSTDTQYF,TGCAGTGCTAATATAGGTAGCACAGATACGCAGTATTTT,-,13,-,TRBV20-1,TRBJ2-3
CASSAPGKGGNTGELFF,TGTGCCAGCAGCGCCCCGGGGAAAGGGGGAAACACCGGGGAGCTGTTTTTT,-,17,-,TRBV9,TRBJ2-2
CSAYAAGLMSTEAFF,TGCAGTGCGTACGCGGCAGGGCTTATGAGCACTGAAGCTTTCTTT,-,15,few,TRBV20-1,TRBJ1-1
CSADGAGANEQYF,TGCAGTGCTGATGGGGCGGGAGCTAACGAGCAGTACTTC,TRBD2,13,-,TRBV20-1,TRBJ2-7
CASSLATGGPYEQYF,TGTGCCAGCAGTTTAGCGACAGGGGGCCCCTACGAGCAGTACTTC,TRBD1,15,many,TRBV12-3/TRBV12-4,TRBJ2-7
CASSLSLRGKETQYF,TGTGCCAGCAGCCTTTCCCTCAGGGGAAAGGAGACCCAGTACTTC,-,15,-,TRBV7-9,TRBJ2-5
CASSPPLRPGNTIYF,TGTGCCAGCTCACCACCTCTTAGACCTGGAAACACCATATATTTT,-,15,few,TRBV18,TRBJ1-3
CSARTMSTGELFF,TGCAGTGCTAGAACTATGTCCACCGGGGAGCTGTTTTTT,-,13,-,TRBV20-1,TRBJ2-2
CASKTGARYEQYF,TGTGCCAGCAAGACAGGAGCCCGTTACGAGCAGTACTTC,-,13,many,TRBV27,TRBJ2-7
CASSLVSTADGYTF,TGTGCCAGCAGCTTAGTTAGCACTGCGGACGGCTACACCTTC,-,14,few,TRBV11-2,TRBJ1-2
CASSLDRGPGYTF,TGTGCCAGCAGTTTAGACAGGGGGCCTGGCTACACCTTC,TRBD1,13,few,TRBV2,TRBJ1-2
CASSLPAGGNEQFF,TGTGCCAGCAGCTTGCCAGCGGGAGGGAATGAGCAGTTCTTC,TRBD2,14,-,TRBV5-6,TRBJ2-1
CASSWGTEVPEQFF,TGCGCCAGCAGCTGGGGAACAGAGGTCCCTGAGCAGTTCTTC,-,14,-,TRBV5-1,TRBJ2-1
CASSLSGIAGSSYEQYF,TGTGCCAGCAGCTTATCCGGTATCGCCGGTAGCTCCTACGAGCAGTACTTC,-,17,many,TRBV11-3,TRBJ2-7
CSARDGNTIYF,TGCAGTGCTAGAGACGGAAACACCATATATTTT,-,11,few,TRBV20-1,TRBJ1-3
CASSSKTGAYGYTF,TGTGCCAGCAGCTCCAAGACAGGGGCCTATGGCTACACCTTC,TRBD1,14,many,TRBV7-9,TRBJ1-2
CASSLTADNYNEQFF,TGCGCCAGCAGCTTAACGGCGGACAACTACAATGAGCAGTTCTTC,-,15,-,TRBV5-1,TRBJ2-1
CASSLQGVLAEAFF,TGTGCCAGCAGTTTACAGGGGGTCCTGGCTGAAGCTTTCTTT,TRBD1,14,many,TRBV27,TRBJ1-1
CASSYDRATYEQYF,TGTGCCAGCAGTTACGACAGGGCAACCTACGAGCAGTACTTC,TRBD1,14,few,TRBV6-5,TRBJ2-7
CASSLWWTDEQYF,TGTGCCAGCAGCTTATGGTGGACAGACGAGCAGTACTTC,-,13,-,TRBV7-2,TRBJ2-7
CATSGQGGGETQYF,TGTGCCACCAGTGGGCAGGGGGGCGGCGAGACCCAGTACTTC,-,14,few,TRBV3-1,TRBJ2-5